The clone carrying this T cell receptor beta chain was observed once. The target antigen is unknown. Looked up from germline, CDR1 is ENHRY and CDR2 is SYGVKD. The CDR3 totals 16 residues. V lost 8 bases to trimming and J lost 1 base, with 17 bases between them. This sample was included in a study of T cell responses to AZD1222 COVID-19 vaccine. Study-wide results and limits: Across spike, vaccine-associated CD4 TCRs were found, dominant at 160-218 and 743-854.

Generated by immunoSEQ multiplex PCR, the TCRdb table keeps only in-frame clones and is missing some. Of about 160,000 clones listed, about 90% were seen once; the top ten hold around 1%. V gene TRBV10-3 combines with J gene TRBJ2-2; tentative D call: TRBD2 (6 bases). The clonotype comes from an adult who received the AZD1222 COVID-19 vaccine. The sequences come from peripheral blood, collected 28 days after the second AZD1222 dose. CDR3 sequence reads: CAISYSGNMNTGELFF. As DNA, the CDR3 is TGTGCCATCTCCTATAGCGGAAATATGAACACCGGGGAGCTGTTTTTT.